This T cell receptor (beta chain) was obtained from a study of blood T cells in healthy people across ages. Through a sample-barcoded 5' primer and a J-beta primer mix, a second PCR was run for roughly 6 to 12 cycles. TCRdb reanalysed the 5' RACE reads using MiXCR and keeps one entry per CDR3 protein. The sample lists about 930,000 distinct CDR3 sequences, under 35% seen once, with roughly 10% in the top ten. This clonotype has ten or more counts. What it recognizes is unknown. Points from the study as a whole: Conclusively comparing naive with antigen-experienced cells was impossible with unsorted PBMCs.

CDR1 is MGHRA and CDR2 is YSYEKL in the germline V gene. Trimming stripped 0 bases from V and 3 bases from J, with 9 bases between. This CDR3 comprises 14 residues. This sample was also put to use in a study of T cells of mothers and their children.

This chain uses TRBV4-1 with TRBJ2-7, with D unresolved. The receptor's source is a woman aged 40 to 50 in good health. Sequencing was carried out using blood. In nucleotides, the CDR3 is TGCGCCAGCAGCCAAGAAGGCCTAGACTACGAGCAGTACTTC. This translates into CASSQEGLDYEQYF.